This TCR beta chain emerged from a study of control samples from healthy donors and cancer patients. This clone was recorded a few times. TCRdb's copy holds only in-frame clones and misses some; the assay was immunoSEQ multiplex PCR. There are 53,000 or so clones in the sample; 75% to 90% occur only once, and over 12% lies in the top ten. Trimming left V 5 bases short and J 6 bases short, with 6 bases between. The CDR3 runs to 11 residues. The germline CDR1 and CDR2 sequences are SGHRS and YFSETQ. The chain recombines TRBV5-1 with TRBJ2-1; the D gene is possibly TRBD1 (5 bases). Sequencing used PBMCs. The receptor's source is a man aged 55-75 years with head and neck cancer. In DNA, the CDR3 is TGCGCCAGCAGAAGGGGCAATGAGCAGTTCTTC. Translated: CASRRGNEQFF.